This TCR beta chain is drawn from a study of CD8 T cells in Susac syndrome. As for the study in general: There were Susac syndrome patients who were therapy-naive at blood draw, others on corticosteroids, and others on intravenous immunoglobulin alone. Whole-study results and caveats: The study conceded that relatively few individuals underwent its TCR sequencing and HLA analysis.

Random hexamers were used to reverse transcribe about 0.45 to 1 ug of RNA. TCRdb processed the immunoSEQ multiplex PCR reads anew with MiXCR; each CDR3 protein has one entry. Counted here are 70,000 to 85,000 distinct CDR3 sequences, approximately 96% occurring once; the ten biggest clones make up roughly 0.44%. The CDR3 contains 14 residues. The V gene lost 1 base and the J gene lost 10 bases, with 14 bases spanning the gap. Germline V gene lookup returns CDR1 LGHNA and CDR2 YSLEER. Notes on this clonotype: Its antigen is unidentified.

Under recently defined diagnostic criteria, the patients with Susac syndrome qualified as having definite or probable disease. The rearrangement uses TRBV4-3 and TRBJ2-1; D perhaps matches TRBD2 (5 bases). The receptor was derived from a human donor with Susac syndrome. Specimen: CD8+ T cells from PBMCs. CDR3 DNA: TGCGCCAGCAGCCAAGGGGGAGCCCGAGGGGAGCAGTTCTTC. Encoded protein: CASSQGGARGEQFF.